The clone carrying this T cell receptor beta chain occurred a few times. Original handling: Nucleated cell number was recorded as an estimate derived from reference gene primer amplification. Using immunoSEQ multiplex PCR, the repertoire was profiled, and TCRdb retains in-frame clones only, with some absent. From that table come the V and J calls and clone size; the DNA was used to work out D and trimming. The sample gives about 220,000 clones, approximately 84% of which show up once; less than 2.5% is in the top ten. Germline CDR1 and CDR2: LNHDA and SQIVND (reference sequence). The CDR3 has 13 residues. V was shortened by 9 bases and J by 7 bases, with 13 bases between the two germline ends. The data stem from a study of blood T cell repertoires in COVID-19. The wider study: There were acute and convalescent COVID-19 samples, and they came from the United States, Italy and Spain. PBMCs, B-cell-depleted T cells, or T cells provided the cDNA or gDNA that made up the material.

This clonotype was sampled from a woman aged 55-69 years with acute or convalescent COVID-19. Sequencing was done on a sample of peripheral blood. The chain links TRBV19 to TRBJ1-6, with D unclear. CDR3 nucleotide sequence: TGTGCCAGCCTTCAAACGAGGAATTCACCCCTCCACTTT. Protein product: CASLQTRNSPLHF.